This T cell receptor beta chain was found in a study of blood T cell repertoires in COVID-19. Study processing details: The authors estimated nucleated cell counts from reference gene primer amplification. Generated by immunoSEQ multiplex PCR, the TCRdb table keeps only in-frame clones and is missing some. The V and J calls and the clone size are those of that table, but D and trimming were determined from the DNA. The sample contains about half a million clones, 75% to 90% of which appear only once. Germline CDR1 reads MNHEY; CDR2 reads SVGAGI. The CDR3 contains 16 residues. V was cut by 2 bases and J by 1 base, with 13 bases left in between.

Sequenced input: peripheral blood. The rearrangement links TRBV6-5 to TRBJ2-3; a weak D match, TRBD1 (6 bases). The receptor comes from a human donor in a cohort sampled during active COVID-19. This CDR3 is CASSYLQGRGTDTQYF. In DNA, the CDR3 is TGTGCCAGCAGTTACCTACAGGGTAGGGGCACAGATACGCAGTATTTT.